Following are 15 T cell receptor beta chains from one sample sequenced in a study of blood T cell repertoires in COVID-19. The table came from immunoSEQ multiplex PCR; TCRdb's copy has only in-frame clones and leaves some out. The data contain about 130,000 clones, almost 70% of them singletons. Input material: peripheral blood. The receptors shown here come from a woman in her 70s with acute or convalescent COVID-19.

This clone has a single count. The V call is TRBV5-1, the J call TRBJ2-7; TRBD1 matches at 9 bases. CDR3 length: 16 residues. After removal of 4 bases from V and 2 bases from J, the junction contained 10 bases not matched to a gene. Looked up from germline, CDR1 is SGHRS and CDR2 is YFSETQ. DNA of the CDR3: TGCGCCAGCAGCGTACTACCCGGGACAGGGACCTACGAGCAGTACTTC. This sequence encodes CASSVLPGTGTYEQYF.

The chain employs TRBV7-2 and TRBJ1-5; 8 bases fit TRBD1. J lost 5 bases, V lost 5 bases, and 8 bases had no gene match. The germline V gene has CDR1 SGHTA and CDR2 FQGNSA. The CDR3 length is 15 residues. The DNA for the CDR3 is TGTGCCAGCAGCGCCTTGGACAGGGAGGATCAGCCCCAGCATTTT. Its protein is CASSALDREDQPQHF.

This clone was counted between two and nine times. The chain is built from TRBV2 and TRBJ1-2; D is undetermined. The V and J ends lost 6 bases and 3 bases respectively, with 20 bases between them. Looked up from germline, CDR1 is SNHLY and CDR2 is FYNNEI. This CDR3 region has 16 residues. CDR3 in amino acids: CASRGEAALFHYGYTF. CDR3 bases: TGTGCCAGCAGGGGAGAGGCCGCACTCTTCCACTATGGCTACACCTTC.

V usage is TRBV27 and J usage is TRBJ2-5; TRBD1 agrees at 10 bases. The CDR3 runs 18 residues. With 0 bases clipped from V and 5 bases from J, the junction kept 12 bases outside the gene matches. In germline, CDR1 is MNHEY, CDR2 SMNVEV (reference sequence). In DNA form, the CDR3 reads TGTGCCAGCAGTTTATCCTTCGTCGACAGGGGGCGCTGGGAGACCCAGTACTTC. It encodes CASSLSFVDRGRWETQYF.

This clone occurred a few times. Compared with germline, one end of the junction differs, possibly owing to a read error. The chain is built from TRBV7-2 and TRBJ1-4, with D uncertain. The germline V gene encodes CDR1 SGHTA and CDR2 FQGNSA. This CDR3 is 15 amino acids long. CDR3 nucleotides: TGTGCCAGCAGCTTAGCGCCGGCAACTAACGAAAAACTGTTTTTT. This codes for CASSLAPATNEKLFF. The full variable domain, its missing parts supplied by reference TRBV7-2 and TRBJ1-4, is GAGVSQSPSNKVTEKGKDVELRCDPISGHTALYWYRQSLGQGLEFLIYFQGNSAPDKSGLPSDRFSAERTGGSVSTLTIQRTQQEDSAVYLCASSLAPATNEKLFFGSGTQLSVL.

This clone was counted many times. This CDR3 reads CAWDPGQILYGYTF. CDR3 nucleotides: TGTGCCTGGGACCCCGGACAGATCCTATATGGCTACACCTTC. The chain carries TRBV30 and TRBJ1-2; D possibly corresponds to TRBD1 (6 bases). The germline V and J ends were trimmed by 5 bases and 5 bases, with 18 bases remaining between them. Germline V lookup: CDR1 GTSNPN, CDR2 SVGIG (reference sequence). The CDR3 runs 14 residues.

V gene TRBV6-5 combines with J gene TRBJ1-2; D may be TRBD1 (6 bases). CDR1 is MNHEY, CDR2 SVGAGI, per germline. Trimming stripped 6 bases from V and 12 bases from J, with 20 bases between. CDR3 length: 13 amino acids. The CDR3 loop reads CASRIRGGHGHTF. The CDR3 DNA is TGTGCCAGCAGGATTCGAGGGGGTCACGGCCACACCTTC.

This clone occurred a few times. DNA for the CDR3: TGTGCCAGCAGCTCGGACAGAAACTATGGCTACACCTTC. This codes for CASSSDRNYGYTF. The rearrangement joins TRBV11-2 to TRBJ1-2, with D tentatively TRBD1 (6 bases). Trimming took 4 bases from V and 2 from J, leaving 8 bases between them. Germline CDR1 is SGHAT and CDR2 is FQNNGV. This CDR3 contains 13 residues. The full variable domain, completed using reference TRBV11-2 and TRBJ1-2, is EAGVAQSPRYKIIEKRQSVAFWCNPISGHATLYWYQQILGQGPKLLIQFQNNGVVDDSQLPKDRFSAERLKGVDSTLKIQPAKLEDSAVYLCASSSDRNYGYTFGSGTRLTVV.

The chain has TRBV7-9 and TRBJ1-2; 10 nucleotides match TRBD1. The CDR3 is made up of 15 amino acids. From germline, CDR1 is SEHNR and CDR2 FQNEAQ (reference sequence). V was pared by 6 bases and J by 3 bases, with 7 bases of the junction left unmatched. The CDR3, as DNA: TGTGCCAGCAGTAGACGACAGGGGGCGGACTATGGCTACACCTTC. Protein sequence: CASSRRQGADYGYTF.

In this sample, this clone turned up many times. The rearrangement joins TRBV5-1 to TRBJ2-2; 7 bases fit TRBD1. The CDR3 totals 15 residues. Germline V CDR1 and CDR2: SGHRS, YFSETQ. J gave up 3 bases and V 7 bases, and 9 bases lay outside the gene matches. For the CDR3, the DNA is TGCGCCAGCCGTCGGACAGGCCCAGACACCGGGGAGCTGTTTTTT. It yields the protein CASRRTGPDTGELFF.

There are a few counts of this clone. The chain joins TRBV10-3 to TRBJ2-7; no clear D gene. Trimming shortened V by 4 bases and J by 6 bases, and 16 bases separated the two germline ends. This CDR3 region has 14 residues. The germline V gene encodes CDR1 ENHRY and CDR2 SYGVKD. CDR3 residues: CAISVGLPDSEQYF. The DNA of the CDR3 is TGTGCCATCAGTGTTGGTCTCCCCGACTCCGAGCAGTACTTC.

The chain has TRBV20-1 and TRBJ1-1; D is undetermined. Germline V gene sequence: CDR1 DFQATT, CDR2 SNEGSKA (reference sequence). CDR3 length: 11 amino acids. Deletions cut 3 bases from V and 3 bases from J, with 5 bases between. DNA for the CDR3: TGCAGTGCTAGGGGCTACACTGAAGCTTTCTTT. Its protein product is CSARGYTEAFF.

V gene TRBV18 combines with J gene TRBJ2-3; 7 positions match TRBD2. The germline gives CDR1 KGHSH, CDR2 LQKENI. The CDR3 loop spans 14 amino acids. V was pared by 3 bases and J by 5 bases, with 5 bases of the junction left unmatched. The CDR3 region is CASSPSGDRDTQYF. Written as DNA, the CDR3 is TGTGCCAGCTCACCCAGCGGGGACCGAGATACGCAGTATTTT.

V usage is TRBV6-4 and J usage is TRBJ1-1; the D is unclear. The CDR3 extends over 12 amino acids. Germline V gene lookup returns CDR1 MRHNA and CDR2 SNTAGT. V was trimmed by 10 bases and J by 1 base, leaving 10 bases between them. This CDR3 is CATRGPNTEAFF. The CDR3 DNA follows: TGTGCCACCCGAGGCCCGAACACTGAAGCTTTCTTT.

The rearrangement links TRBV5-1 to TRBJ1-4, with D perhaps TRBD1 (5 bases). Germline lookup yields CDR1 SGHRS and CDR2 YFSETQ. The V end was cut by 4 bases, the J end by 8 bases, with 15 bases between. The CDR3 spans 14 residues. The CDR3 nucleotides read TGCGCCAGCAGCCCCCGGGGGAAAGGGGAAAAACTGTTTTTT. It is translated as CASSPRGKGEKLFF.